These T cell receptor beta chains were read from a single sample in a study of cytomegalovirus exposure and HLA in healthy donors. The protocol was immunoSEQ multiplex PCR, while the TCRdb copy is restricted to in-frame clones and leaves out a portion. The profile shows 140,000 to 150,000 clones, 60% to 85% of them singletons. Sequencing was done on a sample of PBMCs. The receptors here all came from a man in his forties in good health and CMV-seropositive. The CDR3 runs from the conserved cysteine through the conserved F or W. D genes are given only for firm matches. Clone size is stated in some rows and not others, as once, few, many or a class when expanded.

J gene | D gene | V gene | clone size | CDR3 protein | CDR3 DNA
TRBJ2-7 | TRBD1 | TRBV6-5 | - | CASSYSGQTFYEQYF | TGTGCCAGCAGTTACTCGGGACAGACTTTCTACGAGCAGTACTTC
TRBJ1-2 | - | TRBV7-9 | - | CSSSTEANYGYTF | TGTTCCAGCAGTACGGAGGCCAACTATGGCTACACCTTC
TRBJ2-1 | - | TRBV29-1 | - | CSVNQGRGTEQFF | TGCAGCGTTAACCAGGGGAGGGGAACTGAGCAGTTCTTC
TRBJ2-5 | TRBD2 | TRBV27 | - | CASSSLWVAGGQETQYF | TGTGCCAGCAGTTCCCTCTGGGTAGCGGGAGGACAAGAGACCCAGTACTTC
TRBJ1-1 | TRBD1 | TRBV9 | - | CASSGRTGGASEAFF | TGTGCCAGCAGCGGAAGGACAGGGGGCGCATCTGAAGCTTTCTTT
TRBJ2-1 | - | TRBV2 | - | CASSEVLALNEQFF | TGTGCCAGCAGTGAAGTTCTAGCATTGAATGAGCAGTTCTTC
TRBJ2-3 | - | TRBV7-2 | - | CASSLAGLSTDTQYF | TGTGCCAGCAGCTTAGCGGGGCTGAGCACAGATACGCAGTATTTT
TRBJ2-7 | TRBD2 | TRBV30 | once | CALSGGSSYEQYF | TGTGCCCTATCGGGCGGGAGCTCCTACGAGCAGTACTTC
TRBJ2-7 | TRBD1 | TRBV19 | - | CASKGTGAYEQYF | TGTGCCAGTAAGGGGACAGGTGCCTACGAGCAGTACTTC
TRBJ2-7 | - | TRBV9 | - | CASSRSPSGEQYF | TGTGCCAGCTCCCGTTCGCCCTCGGGAGAGCAGTACTTC
TRBJ2-7 | - | TRBV6-1 | - | CASGGLRGVHEQYF | TGTGCCAGCGGGGGGTTGCGAGGCGTCCACGAGCAGTACTTC
TRBJ1-1 | - | TRBV7-9 | - | CASSLTGANTEAFF | TGTGCCAGCAGCTTGACAGGAGCGAACACTGAAGCTTTCTTT
TRBJ2-1 | - | TRBV7-7 | - | CASSLARANEQFF | TGTGCCAGCAGCTTAGCGCGAGCGAATGAGCAGTTCTTC
TRBJ2-7 | TRBD2 | TRBV6-5 | - | CASSYTGTSGTYEQYF | TGTGCCAGCAGTTACACCGGGACTAGCGGGACCTACGAGCAGTACTTC
TRBJ2-3 | TRBD1 | TRBV2 | once | CASSPQGQSTDTQYF | TGTGCCAGCAGTCCTCAGGGACAGTCCACAGATACGCAGTATTTT
TRBJ1-5 | - | TRBV28 | - | CASRNDRPYQPQHF | TGTGCCAGCAGGAACGACAGGCCCTATCAGCCCCAGCATTTT
TRBJ2-7 | - | TRBV18 | - | CASSPPSGSSYEQYF | TGTGCCAGCTCACCACCCAGCGGAAGCTCCTACGAGCAGTACTTC